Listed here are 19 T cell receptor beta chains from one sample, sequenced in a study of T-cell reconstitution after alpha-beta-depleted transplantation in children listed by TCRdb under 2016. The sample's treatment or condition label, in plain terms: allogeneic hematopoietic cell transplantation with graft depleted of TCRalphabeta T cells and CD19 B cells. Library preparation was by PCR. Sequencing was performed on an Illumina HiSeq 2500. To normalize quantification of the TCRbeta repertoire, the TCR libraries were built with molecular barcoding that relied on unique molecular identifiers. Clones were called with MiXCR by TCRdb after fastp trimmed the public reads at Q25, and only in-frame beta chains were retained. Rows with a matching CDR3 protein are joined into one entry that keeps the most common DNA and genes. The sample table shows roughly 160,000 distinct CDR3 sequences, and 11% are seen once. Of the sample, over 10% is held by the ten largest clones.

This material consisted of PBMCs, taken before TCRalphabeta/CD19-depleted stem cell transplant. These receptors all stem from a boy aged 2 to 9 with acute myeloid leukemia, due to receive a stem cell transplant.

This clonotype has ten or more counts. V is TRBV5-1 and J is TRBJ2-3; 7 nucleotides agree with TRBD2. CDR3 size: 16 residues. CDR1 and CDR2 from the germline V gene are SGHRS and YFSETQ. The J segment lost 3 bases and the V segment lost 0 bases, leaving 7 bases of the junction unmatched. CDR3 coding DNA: TGCGCCAGCAGCTTGGGGAGCGGGACTGGGACAGATACGCAGTATTTT. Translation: CASSLGSGTGTDTQYF.

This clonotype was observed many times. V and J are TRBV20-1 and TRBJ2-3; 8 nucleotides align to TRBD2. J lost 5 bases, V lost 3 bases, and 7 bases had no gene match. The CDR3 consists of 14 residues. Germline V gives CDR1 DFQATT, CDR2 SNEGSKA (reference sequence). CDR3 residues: CSASFSGVIDTQYF. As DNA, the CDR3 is TGCAGTGCTAGTTTTAGCGGGGTAATAGATACGCAGTATTTT.

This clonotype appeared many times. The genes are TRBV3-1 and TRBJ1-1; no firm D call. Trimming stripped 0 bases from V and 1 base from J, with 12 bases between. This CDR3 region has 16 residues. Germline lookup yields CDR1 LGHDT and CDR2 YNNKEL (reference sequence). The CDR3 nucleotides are TGTGCCAGCAGCCAAGAGGTGCGGCTGACGAACACTGAAGCTTTCTTT. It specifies CASSQEVRLTNTEAFF.

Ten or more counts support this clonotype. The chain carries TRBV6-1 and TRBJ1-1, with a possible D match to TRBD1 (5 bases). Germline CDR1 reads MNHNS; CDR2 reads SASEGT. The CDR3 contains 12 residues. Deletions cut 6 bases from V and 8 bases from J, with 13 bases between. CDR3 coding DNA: TGTGCCAGCAGAGACCCGGGACGGGAAGCTTTCTTT. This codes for CASRDPGREAFF.

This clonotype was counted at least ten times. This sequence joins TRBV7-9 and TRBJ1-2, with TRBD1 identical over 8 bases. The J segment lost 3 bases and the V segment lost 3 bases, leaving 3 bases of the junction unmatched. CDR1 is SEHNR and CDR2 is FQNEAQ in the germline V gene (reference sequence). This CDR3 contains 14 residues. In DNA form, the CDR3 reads TGTGCCAGCAGCTTTGCGGACAGGGACTATGGCTACACCTTC. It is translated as CASSFADRDYGYTF.

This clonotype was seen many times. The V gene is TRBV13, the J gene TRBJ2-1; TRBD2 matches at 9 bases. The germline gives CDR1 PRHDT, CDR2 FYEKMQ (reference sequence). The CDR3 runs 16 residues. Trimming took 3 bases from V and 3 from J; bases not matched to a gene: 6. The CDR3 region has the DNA TGTGCCAGCAGCTTGTTAGCGGGAGATCTCTACAATGAGCAGTTCTTC. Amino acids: CASSLLAGDLYNEQFF. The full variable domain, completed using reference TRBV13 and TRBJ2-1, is AAGVIQSPRHLIKEKRETATLKCYPIPRHDTVYWYQQGPGQDPQFLISFYEKMQSDKGSIPDRFSAQQFSDYHSELNMSSLELGDSALYFCASSLLAGDLYNEQFFGPGTRLTVL.

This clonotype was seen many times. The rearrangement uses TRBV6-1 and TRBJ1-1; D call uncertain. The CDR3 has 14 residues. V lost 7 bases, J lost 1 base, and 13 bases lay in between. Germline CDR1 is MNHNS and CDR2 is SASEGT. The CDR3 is CASIDRGRNTEAFF. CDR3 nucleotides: TGTGCCAGCATTGACCGGGGTCGGAACACTGAAGCTTTCTTT.

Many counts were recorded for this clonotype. The CDR3, as DNA: TGCAGTGCTAGAGACGGGACAGGGGACGGGACCCAGTACTTC. Its translation: CSARDGTGDGTQYF. The V and J genes are TRBV20-1 and TRBJ2-5; TRBD1 matches at 10 bases. The CDR3 extends over 14 amino acids. Unmatched junction bases numbered 5, after V lost 0 bases and J lost 7 bases. Germline V gives CDR1 DFQATT, CDR2 SNEGSKA (reference sequence).

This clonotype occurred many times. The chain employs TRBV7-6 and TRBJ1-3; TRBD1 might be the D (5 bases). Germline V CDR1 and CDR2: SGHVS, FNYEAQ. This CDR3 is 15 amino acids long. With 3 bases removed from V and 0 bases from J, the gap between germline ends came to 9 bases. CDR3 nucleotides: TGTGCCAGCAGCTTGGGGCCCAGCTCTGGAAACACCATATATTTT. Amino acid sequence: CASSLGPSSGNTIYF.

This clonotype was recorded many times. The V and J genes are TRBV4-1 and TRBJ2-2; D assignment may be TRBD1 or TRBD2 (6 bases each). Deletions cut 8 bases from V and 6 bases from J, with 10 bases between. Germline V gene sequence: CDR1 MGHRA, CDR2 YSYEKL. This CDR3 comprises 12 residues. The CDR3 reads CASGGGPGELFF. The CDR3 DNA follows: TGCGCCAGCGGAGGGGGTCCCGGGGAGCTGTTTTTT.

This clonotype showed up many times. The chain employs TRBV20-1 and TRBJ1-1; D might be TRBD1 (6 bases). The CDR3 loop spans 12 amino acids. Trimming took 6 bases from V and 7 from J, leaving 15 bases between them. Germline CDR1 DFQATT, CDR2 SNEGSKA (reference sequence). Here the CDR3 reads CSAGGTGFEAFF. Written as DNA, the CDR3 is TGCAGTGCGGGCGGAACAGGGTTTGAAGCTTTCTTT.

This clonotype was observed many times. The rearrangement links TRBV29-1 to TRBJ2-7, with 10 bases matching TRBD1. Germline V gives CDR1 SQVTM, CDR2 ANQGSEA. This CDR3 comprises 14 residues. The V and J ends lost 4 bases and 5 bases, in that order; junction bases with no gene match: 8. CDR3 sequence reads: CSVGPGTGDNEQYF. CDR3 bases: TGCAGCGTTGGACCAGGGACAGGGGATAACGAGCAGTACTTC.

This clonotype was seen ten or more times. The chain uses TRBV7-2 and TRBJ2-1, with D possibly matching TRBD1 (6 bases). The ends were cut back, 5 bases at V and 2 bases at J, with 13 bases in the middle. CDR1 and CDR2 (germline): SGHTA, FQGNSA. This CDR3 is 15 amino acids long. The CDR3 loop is CASSVTGTPYNEQFF. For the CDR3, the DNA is TGTGCCAGCAGCGTTACAGGGACCCCCTACAATGAGCAGTTCTTC. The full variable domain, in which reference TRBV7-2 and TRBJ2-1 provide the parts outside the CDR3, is GAGVSQSPSNKVTEKGKDVELRCDPISGHTALYWYRQSLGQGLEFLIYFQGNSAPDKSGLPSDRFSAERTGGSVSTLTIQRTQQEDSAVYLCASSVTGTPYNEQFFGPGTRLTVL.

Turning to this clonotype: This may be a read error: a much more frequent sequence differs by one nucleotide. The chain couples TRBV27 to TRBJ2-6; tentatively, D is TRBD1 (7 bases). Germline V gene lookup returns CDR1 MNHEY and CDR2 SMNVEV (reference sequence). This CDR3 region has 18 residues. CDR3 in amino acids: CASSIRQGGVSGAHVLTF. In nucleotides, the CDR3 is TGTGCCAGCAGCATCCGACAGGGAGGTGTCTCTGGGGCCCACGTCCTGACTTTC. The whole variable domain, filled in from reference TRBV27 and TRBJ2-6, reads EAQVTQNPRYLITVTGKKLTVTCSQNMNHEYMSWYRQDPGLGLRQIYYSMNVEVTDKGDVPEGYKVSRKEKRNFPLILESPSPNQTSLYFCASSIRQGGVSGAHVLTFGAGSRLTVL.

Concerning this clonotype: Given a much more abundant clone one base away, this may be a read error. The CDR3 loop reads CANRNLDSNEKLFF. CDR3 sequence (DNA): TGTGCCAACAGAAACCTGGACTCTAATGAAAAACTGTTTTTT. The rearrangement joins TRBV27 to TRBJ1-4, with unresolved D. V was pared by 10 bases and J by 3 bases, with 15 bases between. This CDR3 comprises 14 residues. Germline-derived CDR1 and CDR2 are MNHEY and SMNVEV (reference sequence).

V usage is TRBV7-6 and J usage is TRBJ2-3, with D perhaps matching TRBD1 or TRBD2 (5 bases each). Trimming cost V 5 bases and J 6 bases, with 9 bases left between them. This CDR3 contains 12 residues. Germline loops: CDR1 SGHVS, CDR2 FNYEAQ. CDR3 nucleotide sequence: TGTGCCAGCAGCCGCAGGGAGGATACGCAGTATTTT. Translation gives CASSRREDTQYF.

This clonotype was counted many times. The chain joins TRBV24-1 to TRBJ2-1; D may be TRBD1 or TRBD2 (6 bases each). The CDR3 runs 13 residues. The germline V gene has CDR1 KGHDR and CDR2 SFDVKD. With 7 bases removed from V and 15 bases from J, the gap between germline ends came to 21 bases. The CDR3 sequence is CATSQPGGGRRFF. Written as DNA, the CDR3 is TGTGCCACCAGCCAACCTGGAGGGGGACGCCGGTTCTTC.

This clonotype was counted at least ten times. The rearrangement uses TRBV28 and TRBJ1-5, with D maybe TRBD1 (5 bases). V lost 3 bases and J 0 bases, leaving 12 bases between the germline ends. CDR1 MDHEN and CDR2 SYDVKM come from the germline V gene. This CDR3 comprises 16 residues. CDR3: CASSFSGAYSNQPQHF. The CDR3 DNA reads TGTGCCAGCAGTTTTTCCGGGGCTTATAGCAATCAGCCCCAGCATTTT.

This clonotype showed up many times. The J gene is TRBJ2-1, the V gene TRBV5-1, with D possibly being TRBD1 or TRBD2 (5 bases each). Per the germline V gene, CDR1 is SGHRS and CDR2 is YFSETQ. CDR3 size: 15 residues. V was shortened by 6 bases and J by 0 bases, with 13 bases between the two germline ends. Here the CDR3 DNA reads TGCGCCAGCAACCCCGGGGCTACCTCCTACAATGAGCAGTTCTTC. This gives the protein CASNPGATSYNEQFF.